Each of the 18 T cell receptor beta chains below was sequenced from the same sample in a study of T-cell memory formation after mild COVID-19. TCRdb reanalysed the 5' RACE reads using MiXCR and keeps one entry per CDR3 protein. The table records more than 400,000 distinct CDR3 sequences, 15% to 20% of them present only once. Sequences were obtained from PBMCs or a T cell subset sorted from them (not recorded which). The origin of the receptors is an adult woman who had mild COVID-19 (a few samples of this study predate the infection). Cell type and time point are not known.

The V and J genes are TRBV6-1 and TRBJ2-7, with D perhaps matching TRBD1 (5 bases). Germline-derived CDR1 and CDR2 are MNHNS and SASEGT. Trimming cost V 2 bases and J 7 bases, with 21 bases left between them. The CDR3 is 16 amino acids. CDR3 bases: TGTGCCAGCAGTGAAAACGTACAGGTAGCAAGAATAGAGCAGTACTTC. This translates into CASSENVQVARIEQYF.

The V and J genes are TRBV5-1 and TRBJ2-2; 11 bases agree with TRBD2. The CDR3 loop spans 16 amino acids. Trimming removed 5 bases from V and 3 bases from J; junction bases left unmatched: 6. Looked up from germline, CDR1 is SGHRS and CDR2 is YFSETQ. CDR3 sequence (DNA): TGCGCCAGCAGAACTCCGGGACTAGCGGACACCGGGGAGCTGTTTTTT. Its protein is CASRTPGLADTGELFF.

The chain employs TRBV7-2 and TRBJ2-7; no clear D gene. CDR3 length: 17 residues. Germline-derived CDR1 and CDR2 are SGHTA and FQGNSA. With 4 bases removed from V and 5 bases from J, the gap between germline ends came to 24 bases. CDR3 protein: CASSSQARASARNEQYF. The CDR3 DNA follows: TGTGCCAGCAGCTCGCAGGCCCGGGCCTCGGCAAGGAACGAGCAGTACTTC.

This chain connects TRBV6-5 to TRBJ2-7; D gene uncertain. This CDR3 spans 14 amino acids. Germline loops: CDR1 MNHEY, CDR2 SVGAGI. V lost 5 bases and J lost 3, with 14 bases in between. CDR3 nucleotide sequence: TGTGCCAGCAGTCCCTCGAAGCCGTTCTACGAGCAGTACTTC. Its protein is CASSPSKPFYEQYF.

The V call is TRBV6-5, the J call TRBJ1-3; D remains ambiguous. This CDR3 is 13 amino acids long. Germline CDR1 and CDR2: MNHEY and SVGAGI. Trimming took 9 bases from V and 0 from J, leaving 9 bases between them. The CDR3 reads CASQEGSGNTIYF. In DNA, the CDR3 is TGTGCCAGTCAGGAGGGCTCTGGAAACACCATATATTTT.

The J gene is TRBJ2-1, the V gene TRBV9; D perhaps matches TRBD2 (7 bases). Germline-derived CDR1 and CDR2 are SGDLS and YYNGEE. The CDR3 consists of 15 residues. Deletions cut 4 bases from V and 10 bases from J, with 21 bases between. The CDR3 protein is CASSLSEGGPREQFF. As DNA, the CDR3 is TGTGCCAGCAGCCTCTCAGAGGGGGGGCCTAGGGAGCAGTTCTTC.

The rearrangement uses TRBV7-9 and TRBJ2-2; 14 bases agree with TRBD2. The CDR3 contains 17 residues. J lost 6 bases, V lost 4 bases, and 7 bases had no gene match. Germline V gene data show CDR1 as SEHNR and CDR2 as FQNEAQ (reference sequence). CDR3 loop: CASSSPGTSGRAGELFF. CDR3 coding DNA: TGTGCCAGCAGCTCACCCGGGACTAGCGGGAGAGCCGGGGAGCTGTTTTTT.

This clonotype was counted ten times or more. The J gene is TRBJ1-2, the V gene TRBV4-2, with D hard to call. The germline V and J ends were trimmed by 5 bases and 3 bases, with 16 bases remaining between them. CDR1 is LGHNA and CDR2 is YNFKEQ in the germline V gene. This CDR3 has 15 residues. In nucleotides, the CDR3 is TGTGCCAGCAGCTTACACGACAAAAATTACTATGGCTACACCTTC. Encoded protein: CASSLHDKNYYGYTF.

The chain joins TRBV7-9 to TRBJ1-2; no firm D call. The V gene's germline CDR1 is SEHNR and CDR2 FQNEAQ (reference sequence). There are 14 residues in the CDR3. The V and J ends lost 2 bases and 5 bases respectively, with 12 bases between them. The CDR3 coding sequence is TGTGCCAGCAGCTTAAGTGGGGTTGGGTATGGCTACACCTTC. Protein sequence: CASSLSGVGYGYTF.

The sample holds many counts of this clonotype. The chain has TRBV20-1 and TRBJ2-7, with D uncertain. V shed 5 bases and J shed 3 bases, with 17 bases lying between them. Germline V gene data show CDR1 as DFQATT and CDR2 as SNEGSKA (reference sequence). The CDR3 is made up of 14 amino acids. As DNA, the CDR3 is TGCAGTGCTTTTAGGGAATCGGGTAGCTACGAGCAGTACTTC. Translated: CSAFRESGSYEQYF.

The table lists this clonotype with a few counts. J is TRBJ2-3 and V is TRBV9; D tentatively reads TRBD1 or TRBD2 (5 bases each). Germline V gives CDR1 SGDLS, CDR2 YYNGEE. The germline V and J ends were trimmed by 0 bases and 2 bases, with 13 bases remaining between them. The CDR3 loop spans 16 amino acids. The CDR3 reads CASSVGGQGFTDTQYF. The CDR3 nucleotides are TGTGCCAGCAGCGTAGGAGGGCAGGGATTCACAGATACGCAGTATTTT.

This clonotype was counted only a few times. The chain recombines TRBV6-2 or TRBV6-3 with TRBJ2-3; D ambiguous. CDR3 length: 14 residues. The germline V and J ends were trimmed by 8 bases and 4 bases, with 16 bases remaining between them. The germline V gene encodes CDR1 MNHEY and CDR2 SVGEGT. The CDR3 DNA is TGTGCCAGCGATCGAACCCGGCCTCCAGATACGCAGTATTTT. Its translation is CASDRTRPPDTQYF.

This clonotype was counted between two and nine times. The genes are TRBV7-3 and TRBJ2-1; D might be TRBD1 (6 bases). This CDR3 region has 14 residues. The germline V and J ends were trimmed by 1 base and 6 bases, with 10 bases remaining between them. Per germline, CDR1 SGHTA and CDR2 FQGTGA. CDR3 DNA: TGTGCCAGCAGCTTAAGCCCAGGGGTCAATGAGCAGTTCTTC. Amino acid sequence: CASSLSPGVNEQFF.

This clonotype appeared a few times. The V call is TRBV29-1, the J call TRBJ2-1; TRBD2 matches 7 bases. After removal of 7 bases from V and 8 bases from J, the junction contained 5 bases not matched to a gene. The CDR3 is 11 residues long. The germline gives CDR1 SQVTM, CDR2 ANQGSEA. CDR3 DNA sequence: TGCAGCGGGGCGGGAGTCGATGAGCAGTTCTTC. It yields the protein CSGAGVDEQFF.

The J gene is TRBJ2-1, the V gene TRBV12-3 or TRBV12-4; 13 positions match TRBD2. V dropped 5 bases and J dropped 9; count of bases not matched to a gene: 7. The length of the CDR3 is 15 residues. The CDR3 here is CASSVLAGGLSEQFF. The CDR3 DNA follows: TGTGCCAGCAGTGTACTAGCGGGGGGGCTAAGTGAGCAGTTCTTC.

This clonotype was observed a handful of times. The gene calls are TRBV2 and TRBJ1-1, with D possibly matching TRBD1 (5 bases). The V gene's germline CDR1 is SNHLY and CDR2 FYNNEI. Between the trimmed V and J ends, which lost 6 bases and 2 bases, there was a span of 13 bases. The CDR3 is 14 amino acids. The CDR3 spells CASRGVTVNTEAFF. CDR3 in DNA: TGTGCCAGCAGAGGCGTGACAGTAAACACTGAAGCTTTCTTT.

This clonotype showed up just a few times. V gene TRBV2 combines with J gene TRBJ1-1, with D possibly TRBD1 on 5 matching bases. Germline CDR1 is SNHLY and CDR2 is FYNNEI. Trimming stripped 1 base from V and 0 bases from J, with 6 bases between. This CDR3 contains 14 residues. CDR3 region: CASSEDRLNTEAFF. DNA for the CDR3: TGTGCCAGCAGTGAAGACAGGCTGAACACTGAAGCTTTCTTT.

The chain has TRBV20-1 and TRBJ2-7; 8 bases fit TRBD2. CDR1 and CDR2 (germline): DFQATT, SNEGSKA (reference sequence). The CDR3 length is 16 residues. V trimming: 3 bases; J trimming: 2 bases; junction bases outside the gene matches: 12. In DNA, the CDR3 is TGCAGTGCTAGCGCCTTGCAGCGGGAGTTCCCCTACGAGCAGTACTTC. It is translated as CSASALQREFPYEQYF.